The rows below give T cell receptor beta chains drawn from one sample of a study of OX40 agonist ivuxolimab in advanced cancers. The repertoire was sequenced with immunoSEQ multiplex PCR; TCRdb's copy has only in-frame clones and lacks some. Here the sample spans over 90,000 clones, approximately 94% being singletons. The sequenced sample was CD4+ or CD8+ T cells sorted from blood, obtained in a trial of the OX40 agonist ivuxolimab. All receptors derive from an adult with an advanced solid tumor such as melanoma, head and neck, liver or kidney cancer. The CDR3 runs from the conserved cysteine through the conserved F or W. D genes are given only for firm matches. For some rows the clone size is stated as once, few or many, or as a class when expanded; others skip it.

-	TRBV5-1	-	TRBJ1-4	CASSSVNEKLFF	TGCGCCAGCAGCTCGGTCAATGAAAAACTGTTTTTT
-	TRBV5-1	-	TRBJ2-4	CASSLNSKNIQYF	TGCGCCAGCAGCTTGAATTCCAAAAACATTCAGTACTTC
-	TRBV5-6	-	TRBJ1-1	CASSKAGAAAEAFF	TGTGCCAGCAGCAAGGCGGGGGCCGCCGCTGAAGCTTTCTTT
-	TRBV25-1	-	TRBJ1-6	CASSAPGLGLALHF	TGTGCCAGCAGTGCGCCGGGACTGGGATTGGCCCTCCACTTT
-	TRBV11-1	-	TRBJ2-7	CASSLYRDSGFNYEQYF	TGTGCCAGCAGCTTATATCGGGACAGCGGGTTCAACTACGAGCAGTACTTC
TRBD2	TRBV7-6	-	TRBJ2-7	CASSLGRGGEQYF	TGTGCCAGCAGCTTAGGGCGGGGGGGCGAGCAGTACTTC
-	TRBV4-1	-	TRBJ2-7	CASSRTEGYEQYF	TGCGCCAGCAGCCGAACGGAGGGCTACGAGCAGTACTTC
TRBD1	TRBV28	-	TRBJ1-5	CASSPQDRGPGQPQHF	TGTGCCAGCAGTCCACAGGACAGGGGGCCTGGTCAGCCCCAGCATTTT
-	TRBV18	few	TRBJ2-2	CASSEQGAGELFF	TGTGCCAGCTCGGAACAGGGCGCCGGGGAGCTGTTTTTT
-	TRBV9	-	TRBJ2-7	CASSVGQGRREQYF	TGTGCCAGCAGCGTAGGTCAGGGAAGGCGGGAGCAGTACTTC
-	TRBV6-5	-	TRBJ1-1	CASSKTANTEAFF	TGTGCCAGCAGCAAGACAGCGAACACTGAAGCTTTCTTT
-	TRBV5-6	-	TRBJ1-2	CASSLGGRYYGYTF	TGTGCCAGCAGCTTAGGCGGCAGATACTATGGCTACACCTTC
-	TRBV2	-	TRBJ2-7	CASRSIGVSYEQYF	TGTGCCAGTCGGTCTATAGGGGTCTCCTACGAGCAGTACTTC
-	TRBV18	-	TRBJ1-1	CASSPDSTEAFF	TGTGCCAGCTCACCGGACAGCACTGAAGCTTTCTTT
-	TRBV2	-	TRBJ2-1	CASSRPPGDEQFF	TGTGCCAGCAGTCGCCCGCCGGGCGATGAGCAGTTCTTC
TRBD1	TRBV27	-	TRBJ2-2	CASSSIHRGRSGELFF	TGTGCCAGCAGTTCGATTCACAGGGGGCGTAGCGGGGAGCTGTTTTTT
-	TRBV7-2	-	TRBJ2-3	CASSRPPRDTQYF	TGTGCCAGCAGCCGACCTCCTCGGGATACGCAGTATTTT
-	TRBV19	once	TRBJ1-2	CASSISQPRDYGYTF	TGTGCCAGTAGTATCTCCCAGCCACGGGACTATGGCTACACCTTC
-	TRBV5-4	-	TRBJ2-5	CASSPERRGYETQYF	TGTGCCAGCAGCCCTGAAAGGAGGGGGTACGAGACCCAGTACTTC
TRBD1	TRBV29-1	-	TRBJ1-5	CSATPTGGGQPQHF	TGCAGCGCTACCCCGACAGGGGGCGGACAGCCCCAGCATTTT
TRBD2	TRBV30	once	TRBJ2-1	CAWSSGTSGRNEQFF	TGTGCCTGGAGTTCGGGGACTAGCGGGAGGAATGAGCAGTTCTTC
-	TRBV7-2	-	TRBJ2-7	CASSLHSQPSYYEQYF	TGTGCCAGCAGCTTACACAGCCAGCCTTCGTACTACGAGCAGTACTTC
TRBD1	TRBV5-8	-	TRBJ2-3	CASSLTPGQGTDTQYF	TGTGCCAGCAGCTTAACGCCGGGACAGGGCACAGATACGCAGTATTTT
-	TRBV6-6	-	TRBJ1-6	CAIGRVNSPLHF	TGTGCCATCGGTAGGGTAAATTCACCCCTCCACTTT
-	TRBV5-1	-	TRBJ1-5	CASSLFNTNQPQHF	TGCGCCAGCAGCTTGTTTAATACGAATCAGCCCCAGCATTTT
TRBD1	TRBV5-1	-	TRBJ2-2	CASSVGQVMNTGELFF	TGCGCCAGCAGCGTCGGACAGGTTATGAACACCGGGGAGCTGTTTTTT
TRBD2	TRBV11-3	-	TRBJ2-6	CASSSGGSGANVLTF	TGTGCCAGCAGCTCGGGAGGCTCTGGGGCCAACGTCCTGACTTTC
-	TRBV9	-	TRBJ2-1	CASGSPFYNEQFF	TGTGCCAGCGGGTCCCCCTTCTACAATGAGCAGTTCTTC
TRBD1	TRBV4-3	-	TRBJ2-7	CASSQASLTGATYEQYF	TGCGCCAGCAGCCAAGCCTCATTGACAGGGGCGACCTACGAGCAGTACTTC
-	TRBV10-3	once	TRBJ2-6	CAISSTLRGVYSGANVLTF	TGTGCCATCAGCTCTACCCTCAGGGGAGTCTACTCTGGGGCCAACGTCCTGACTTTC
-	TRBV6-5	-	TRBJ1-6	CASSFVQVSSPLHF	TGTGCCAGCAGTTTCGTCCAGGTGTCTTCACCCCTCCACTTT
TRBD2	TRBV10-3	-	TRBJ2-7	CAISESLAGGNEQYF	TGTGCCATCAGTGAGTCCCTAGCGGGGGGGAACGAGCAGTACTTC
TRBD1	TRBV18	once	TRBJ2-3	CASAGTGSRDTQYF	TGTGCCAGCGCCGGGACAGGGTCCCGAGATACGCAGTATTTT
-	TRBV6-1	-	TRBJ2-5	CASSERAETQYF	TGTGCCAGCAGTGAGAGGGCAGAGACCCAGTACTTC